This T cell receptor (beta chain) derives from a study of T cell responses to AZD1222 COVID-19 vaccine (dated by TCRdb to 2020 to 2023). With regard to the full study: AZD1222 recipients with second doses at about 4 weeks or about 12 weeks were pooled, because spike-specific TCR depth and breadth did not differ between schedules. TCR sequencing covered 230 or so trial participants: 200 to 220 given two doses of AZD1222 and around 25 given two doses of MenACWY control vaccine. Trial participants were enrolled by age into subgroups of 18-55, 56-69 and 70-plus years, and around 150, 28 and 57 TCR-sequenced participants, respectively, were included in these subgroups. Broad study findings and their caveats: Because no day 14 peak-response samples were available, the repertoires could be characterized only after the peak T cell response. Epitopes outside the regions mutated in the B.1.351 and B.1.1.7 variants were reportedly recognized by nearly half of the unique spike-specific TCRs. A significant rise in spike-specific TCR breadth and depth was observed after two AZD1222 doses relative to day 0 and relative to MenACWY recipients. The vaccine-associated CD4 TCRs covered the entire spike protein, and the dominant responses fell in regions 160-218 and 743-854. Conclusions about previously exposed vaccinees were limited because only six or seven AZD1222 recipients were SARS-CoV-2 seropositive at baseline. Most participants were white British and females outnumbered males, and the authors suggested that clonal diversity may have been underestimated. In the small 56-69-year group, the increase in depth fell short of significance, most likely because of low power.

In the case of this clone: Its cognate antigen has yet to be identified. Per-base qualities were not stored, and no clone one base away is much larger.

The CDR3 regions of human TCRbeta chains were analyzed by immunosequencing. The authors processed their data as follows. TCRs in the repertoires were compared against a reference library of SARS-CoV-2-specific TCRs that had been generated with the MIRA antigen-specificity platform. Breadth was defined as the fraction of unique TCRs that were SARS-CoV-2-associated, and depth was defined as the fraction of total T cells that were SARS-CoV-2-associated. Using the MIRA data, every spike-specific TCR was mapped to the spike region that the TCR reacted to and assigned to either a CD4 or a CD8 class. Log10-transformed breadth and depth values were compared by one-way ANOVA with Sidak's multiple comparisons tests. Not all clones reach the TCRdb copy of this immuneACCESS table, which keeps in-frame sequences only. Checked studies attribute under half of the gap to unresolved V genes and leave the rest unexplained. The V and J calls and clone size come from that table; D and trimming were worked out from the DNA. The sample has more than 150,000 clones on record, roughly 92% of them singletons. The ten biggest clones cover 8% to 13% of the sample.

The germline ends are 14 bases apart after V is trimmed by 3 bases and J by 0 bases. The CDR3, from cysteine to phenylalanine, totals 15 residues. Only the CDR3 region is kept as DNA, spanning 45 bases read in frame from base 1. Taken from the germline V gene (reference sequence), the CDR1 and CDR2 loops are GTSNPN and SVGIG. Explained via the paper, the time point label denotes: baseline before first vaccination. Vaccinee samples were obtained from the UK trials COV001 and COV002, which included a single-blind randomized controlled phase 2/3 trial of AZD1222 (ChAdOx1 nCoV-19) in healthy adults. For TCRbeta chain sequencing, PBMC samples from trial participants were taken at day 0 and at day 28 after the second dose.

The chain uses TRBV30 and TRBJ1-2; a tentative D call is TRBD1 (5 bases match). This sequence was found in an adult in good health. The input for sequencing was peripheral blood, taken on day 0 of AZD1222 vaccination. The nucleotide sequence reads as follows: TGTGCCTGGAGGGAGGGACTGGAAGCTAACTATGGCTACACCTTC. The encoded protein is CAWREGLEANYGYTF. Joined to the reference TRBV30 and TRBJ1-2 proteins, this CDR3 gives the full variable domain: SQTIHQWPATLVQPVGSPLSLECTVEGTSNPNLYWYRQAAGRGLQLLFYSVGIGQISSEVPQNLSASRPQDRQFILSSKKLLLSDSGFYLCAWREGLEANYGYTFGSGTRLTVV.